The 2 T cell receptor beta chains presented below share a single source sample, sequenced in a study of identical twins. TCRdb re-analysed the 5' RACE reads in MiXCR, keeping a single row per CDR3 protein. The profile shows about 470,000 distinct CDR3 sequences, 20% to 30% of them singletons. These data also featured in a second study, about T cells expressing NK-cell markers.

Sequencing was carried out using CD4+ T cells sorted from blood. The receptors derive from a woman between 18 and 29 years old in good health.

This chain connects TRBV7-9 to TRBJ1-6; D ambiguous. The CDR3 contains 12 residues. CDR1 is SEHNR and CDR2 is FQNEAQ in the germline V gene (reference sequence). V was shortened by 1 base and J by 12 bases, with 7 bases between the two germline ends. The CDR3 reads CASSLESLPLHF. The DNA for the CDR3 is TGTGCCAGCAGCTTAGAATCGTTACCCCTCCACTTT.

This clonotype was observed a handful of times. The J gene is TRBJ2-1, the V gene TRBV12-3 or TRBV12-4; D is uncertain. The CDR3 runs to 11 residues. With 6 bases removed from V and 9 bases from J, the gap between germline ends came to 9 bases. The CDR3 is CASRSSGEQFF. CDR3 coding DNA: TGTGCCAGCAGATCATCGGGTGAGCAGTTCTTC.